Relative to its sample, the clone carrying this T cell receptor (beta chain) is medium-sized. Antigen unknown. Alloreactive TCRbeta sequences came from sequencing proliferating CFSE-low cells in the MLR. The record originates from a study of T cell clones after liver transplantation. Across the study: TCRbeta sequencing after a pre-transplant mixed lymphocyte reaction identified graft-donor-reactive clones, later tracked in post-transplant blood.

Clones were read by immunoSEQ multiplex PCR, and TCRdb kept only the in-frame ones, dropping some. In the table there are 4,500 to 6,500 clones, 30% to 40% of which are singletons. Per the germline V gene, CDR1 is SGHDN and CDR2 is FVKESK. The CDR3 runs 18 residues. With 0 bases clipped from V and 3 bases from J, the junction kept 7 bases outside the gene matches. Study-level findings and limits: Circulating graft-donor-reactive CD4 TCRbeta sequences fell significantly post-transplant in most of the 8 subjects.

The receptor was derived from a human patient who received a liver transplant. Some T cells here may be from the graft donor. The sequencing sample was made of CD4+ T cells from cultured PBMCs. This rearrangement joins TRBV14 to TRBJ2-2, with 10 bases that match TRBD2. The CDR3 DNA reads as TGTGCCAGCAGCCAAGATGGATGGCTAGCGGGAGACACCGGGGAGCTGTTTTTT. This sequence encodes CASSQDGWLAGDTGELFF.